The TCR beta chain described here comes from a study of PD-1 blockade in classical Hodgkin lymphoma. Study results and limitations: Although disease activity or prior therapy may be involved, causes of the repertoire differences remain undefined. Compared with healthy donors, newly diagnosed patients reportedly showed lower baseline TCR diversity.

Patients all relapsed after autologous stem cell transplantation, and there was variation in brentuximab vedotin exposure. Patients had relapsed/refractory classical Hodgkin lymphoma with complete response, partial response or progressive disease as best response. This CDR3 spans 13 amino acids. From germline, CDR1 is SGHTA and CDR2 FQGNSA. V was cut by 2 bases and J by 4 bases, with 8 bases left in between. Notes on this clone: Its antigen is still unknown.

Clones were read by immunoSEQ multiplex PCR, and TCRdb kept only the in-frame ones, dropping some. Of 90,000 to 100,000 clones listed, 92% were seen once; the top ten hold 2.5% to 3%. The chain links TRBV7-2 to TRBJ1-2; D is uncertain. Here the sequenced sample was peripheral blood mononuclear cells (PBMCs), taken at baseline. The clonotype was recovered from a human donor with classical Hodgkin lymphoma. This chain's CDR3 is CASSLKQIYGYTF. The CDR3 nucleotides are TGTGCCAGCAGCTTAAAACAGATCTATGGCTACACCTTC. The full variable domain, rest sourced from reference TRBV7-2 and TRBJ1-2, is GAGVSQSPSNKVTEKGKDVELRCDPISGHTALYWYRQSLGQGLEFLIYFQGNSAPDKSGLPSDRFSAERTGGSVSTLTIQRTQQEDSAVYLCASSLKQIYGYTFGSGTRLTVV.